Listed below are T cell receptor beta chains from one sample, sequenced in a study of CXCR3-negative and CXCR3-positive naive CD8 T cells. TCRdb reprocessed the 5' RACE reads and stores each CDR3 protein as one record, lacking DNA. The listing records 46,000 or so distinct CDR3 sequences. The sequenced sample consisted of naive CXCR3- CD8+ T cells from blood. The source is a human donor in good health. Some clones in this sample may be carry-over from other donors' samples. The CDR3 runs from the conserved cysteine through the conserved F or W. Not every row has a clone size; where given, it reads once, few, many or a size class.

v_call,j_call,clone_size,cdr3_aa
TRBV11-2,TRBJ1-4,-,CASSLGILGSEEKLFF
TRBV29-1,TRBJ2-3,-,CSVEGRGRQGSLTDTQYF
TRBV6-4,TRBJ2-3,-,CASSRDGVAADTQYF
TRBV27,TRBJ2-7,-,CASSLAGVQYF
TRBV12-3/TRBV12-4,TRBJ2-5,-,CASRPRTGRGQETQYF
TRBV24-1,TRBJ2-5,-,CATSDPDSWETQYF
TRBV7-9,TRBJ2-5,-,CASSRVLEGTQYF
TRBV20-1,TRBJ2-7,-,CSARGQGSYEQYF
TRBV5-1,TRBJ2-2,-,CASSYGLAEAGELFF
TRBV6-2/TRBV6-3,TRBJ1-5,-,CASRVGQGVNQPQHF
TRBV7-2,TRBJ2-7,-,CASSFPGTGRHEQYF
TRBV20-1,TRBJ1-1,-,CSAQPSAGTEAFF
TRBV28,TRBJ1-1,-,CASRGASSTEAFF
TRBV12-3/TRBV12-4,TRBJ2-7,-,CASSSSTTGEQYF
TRBV4-2,TRBJ2-6,-,CASSQRTEANVLTF
TRBV4-3,TRBJ2-6,-,CASSQDHSSGANVLTF
TRBV20-1,TRBJ1-1,-,CSAREITEAFF
TRBV20-1,TRBJ1-1,-,CSSLAGRNTEAFF
TRBV4-1,TRBJ1-1,-,CASSQGGAGGTEAFF
TRBV14,TRBJ2-1,-,CASSHPGLAGGYNEQFF
TRBV12-3/TRBV12-4,TRBJ1-5,-,CASSQRNQPQHF
TRBV5-1,TRBJ2-7,-,CASSARLGYEQYF
TRBV28,TRBJ2-7,-,CASSLNMAGNLDEQYF
TRBV12-3/TRBV12-4,TRBJ2-1,-,CASSFAIAGVSSYNEQFF
TRBV6-5,TRBJ1-1,-,CASSYRGASTEAFF
TRBV12-3/TRBV12-4,TRBJ2-1,-,CASSFLGQGASEQFF
TRBV20-1,TRBJ1-2,-,CSARRQGPTYGYTF
TRBV29-1,TRBJ2-1,-,CSVVPGGPGNEQFF
TRBV4-3,TRBJ2-3,-,CASSQGGFTDTQYF
TRBV4-3,TRBJ2-4,-,CASSQDWGPKNIQYF
TRBV5-1,TRBJ2-1,-,CASSGTAIASSNEQFF
TRBV6-5,TRBJ2-3,-,CASSYRGMADTQYF
TRBV6-5,TRBJ1-6,-,CASSPWTELNSPLHF
TRBV7-6,TRBJ2-2,-,CASSFPTTAGELFF
TRBV29-1,TRBJ2-7,-,CSVPGEIGYEQYF
TRBV20-1,TRBJ1-1,-,CSARDRVQGAATEAFF
TRBV7-3,TRBJ2-2,-,CASSPLDTGELFF
TRBV11-2,TRBJ2-7,-,CASSFGQASYEQYF
TRBV28,TRBJ2-7,-,CASNRGTSYEQYF
TRBV6-6,TRBJ2-5,-,CASSSLGLARDETQYF
TRBV7-8,TRBJ2-3,medium-sized,CASSPTRWTSLKETDTQYF
TRBV7-6,TRBJ2-7,-,CASSVGTSGARRYEQYF
TRBV28,TRBJ2-5,-,CASSPVYQETQYF
TRBV25-1,TRBJ1-2,-,CASSEEVEGPDGYTF
TRBV14,TRBJ2-7,-,CASSQGVLLHSTYEQYF
TRBV4-2,TRBJ1-1,-,CASSQDVTGGLNTEAFF
TRBV6-5,TRBJ1-6,-,CASSYDNSPLHF
TRBV29-1,TRBJ2-2,-,CIVQVGNTGELFF
TRBV7-3,TRBJ2-7,-,CASSLDGDLGNEQYF
TRBV10-3,TRBJ1-6,-,CAISESSDIYNSPLHF
TRBV6-5,TRBJ1-1,-,CASRMAGVTEAFF
TRBV12-3/TRBV12-4,TRBJ1-5,-,CASSHQGGNQPQHF
TRBV28,TRBJ2-5,-,CASNLGGTGYGEQYF
TRBV29-1,TRBJ1-3,-,CSVDTGNTIYF